This entry lists 18 T cell receptor beta chains sequenced from one sample in a study of regulatory T cells in long-lasting Graves disease. Time point meaning: persistent/refractory GD, antithyroid drugs over 5 years with positive TRAb. The TCR library was made from RNA that had been extracted from PBMCs in TRIzol. In building TCR beta libraries, iRepertoire HTBI primers were used together with Arm-PCR of CDR3 regions. TCRdb independently ran MiXCR on the multiplex PCR reads; one entry per CDR3 protein. Of 350,000 to 450,000 distinct CDR3 sequences in the sample, roughly 23% were seen once. The sample in question was peripheral blood mononuclear cells (PBMCs), obtained when the disease was refractory, from a patient treated with antithyroid drugs. These receptors all stem from a female donor with Graves disease.

The chain couples TRBV28 to TRBJ2-5; 13 bases line up with TRBD2. Germline CDR1 MDHEN, CDR2 SYDVKM. The V gene end was trimmed by 6 bases and the J gene end by 5 bases; junction bases not matched to a gene: 3. The CDR3 consists of 14 residues. This CDR3 reads CASSGLAGAETQYF. As DNA, the CDR3 is TGTGCCAGCAGCGGACTAGCGGGAGCCGAGACCCAGTACTTC.

This clonotype has a count of ten or more. Sequence at one end of the junction differs from germline and may be a read error. The chain combines TRBV28 with TRBJ2-2, with D perhaps given as TRBD1 or TRBD2 (5 bases each). This CDR3 has 13 amino acids. Germline CDR1 is MDHEN and CDR2 is SYDVKM. As DNA, the CDR3 is TGTGCCAGCAGTTTTTGGGGCACCGGGGAGCTGTTTTTC. This codes for CASSFWGTGELFF.

This clonotype showed up many times. V and J are TRBV20-1 and TRBJ2-7; unclear D gene. Between the trimmed V and J ends, which lost 0 bases and 3 bases, there was a span of 3 bases. This CDR3 is 11 amino acids long. Germline V lookup: CDR1 DFQATT, CDR2 SNEGSKA (reference sequence). The CDR3 nucleotides read TGCAGTGCTAGAGAGATCTACGAGCAGTACTTC. It specifies CSAREIYEQYF.

The rearrangement links TRBV20-1 to TRBJ2-5; 8 positions agree with TRBD1. V shed 5 bases and J 4 bases; nucleotides not matched to a gene: 3. Germline V gene data show CDR1 as DFQATT and CDR2 as SNEGSKA (reference sequence). The CDR3 sequence is 12 residues long. The CDR3 sequence: CSAWQGAETQYF. CDR3 in DNA: TGCAGTGCTTGGCAGGGGGCAGAGACCCAGTACTTC.

Many counts were recorded for this clonotype. The chain couples TRBV2 to TRBJ2-2, with D possibly matching TRBD2 (6 bases). The V gene's germline CDR1 is SNHLY and CDR2 FYNNEI. This CDR3 has 17 residues. V lost 6 bases, J lost 2 bases, and 19 bases lay in between. The CDR3 sequence is CASSTYRQGGNTGELFF. The DNA of the CDR3 is TGTGCCAGCAGCACGTACCGCCAGGGAGGAAACACCGGGGAGCTGTTTTTT.

This clonotype has just a few counts. The chain combines TRBV6-2 or TRBV6-3 with TRBJ2-1; weak D call: TRBD2 (6 bases). CDR3 length: 17 amino acids. CDR1 is MNHEY and CDR2 is SVGEGT in the germline V gene. Trimming removed 4 bases from V and 0 bases from J, with 16 bases in between. DNA of the CDR3: TGTGCCAGCAGTTCATGGGCGGACGGGAGCTCCTACAATGAGCAGTTCTTC. Translation gives CASSSWADGSSYNEQFF.

Ten or more counts support this clonotype. V and J are TRBV11-2 and TRBJ1-2, with 7 nucleotides matching TRBD1. The CDR3 length is 18 residues. Trimming cost V 0 bases and J 1 base; bases outside gene matches: 11. Germline loops: CDR1 SGHAT, CDR2 FQNNGV. The CDR3 DNA follows: TGTGCCAGCAGCTTAGATCGGTGGGACAGTGGATATAACTATGGCTACACCTTC. Protein: CASSLDRWDSGYNYGYTF. The whole variable domain, filled in from reference TRBV11-2 and TRBJ1-2, reads EAGVAQSPRYKIIEKRQSVAFWCNPISGHATLYWYQQILGQGPKLLIQFQNNGVVDDSQLPKDRFSAERLKGVDSTLKIQPAKLEDSAVYLCASSLDRWDSGYNYGYTFGSGTRLTVV.

The gene calls are TRBV30 and TRBJ2-2; TRBD2 agrees at 10 bases. The CDR3 loop spans 15 amino acids. V dropped 2 bases and J dropped 6; count of bases not matched to a gene: 6. Germline V gene lookup returns CDR1 GTSNPN and CDR2 SVGIG (reference sequence). Here the CDR3 DNA reads TGTGCCTGGAGTAACCCTAGCGGGAGCGCCGGGGAGCTGTTTTTT. This gives the protein CAWSNPSGSAGELFF. Drawing the rest from reference TRBV30 and TRBJ2-2, the complete variable domain is SQTIHQWPATLVQPVGSPLSLECTVEGTSNPNLYWYRQAAGRGLQLLFYSVGIGQISSEVPQNLSASRPQDRQFILSSKKLLLSDSGFYLCAWSNPSGSAGELFFGEGSRLTVL.

This clonotype was recorded many times. The chain links TRBV12-3 or TRBV12-4 to TRBJ2-2; D is uncertain. CDR3 length: 14 residues. V was shortened by 6 bases and J by 6 bases, with 14 bases between the two germline ends. Here the CDR3 DNA reads TGTGCCAGCAGCCTAATGGAGTCGGCCGGGGAGCTGTTTTTT. This encodes CASSLMESAGELFF.

This clonotype was recorded at least ten times. This chain uses TRBV6-1 with TRBJ1-1; no clear D. V shed 6 bases and J shed 3 bases, with 14 bases lying between them. The CDR3 totals 14 residues. Germline V gene data show CDR1 as MNHNS and CDR2 as SASEGT. CDR3 in DNA: TGTGCCAGCAGGAAGAGGGAGATAGACACTGAAGCTTTCTTT. This translates into CASRKREIDTEAFF.

This clonotype occurred many times. V is TRBV3-1 and J is TRBJ1-5; unclear D gene. Trimming cost V 1 base and J 4 bases, with 5 bases left between them. The CDR3 has 13 amino acids. Germline loops: CDR1 LGHDT, CDR2 YNNKEL (reference sequence). DNA of the CDR3: TGTGCCAGCAGCCAAGGACTGAATCAGCCCCAGCATTTT. As protein: CASSQGLNQPQHF.

The CDR3 DNA reads TGTGCCAGCCACTACGGGGGGCAAGGATATCAGCCCCAGCATTTT. Protein: CASHYGGQGYQPQHF. The genes are TRBV19 and TRBJ1-5; D is perhaps TRBD1 (6 bases). Trimming took 9 bases from V and 5 from J, leaving 20 bases between them. Per germline, CDR1 LNHDA and CDR2 SQIVND (reference sequence). CDR3 length: 15 residues.

This clonotype was counted many times. The V and J genes are TRBV12-3 or TRBV12-4 and TRBJ1-2; D may be TRBD1 (5 bases). Trimming removed 2 bases from V and 11 bases from J, with 27 bases in between. CDR3 size: 17 residues. In DNA, the CDR3 is TGTGCCAGCAGTTTATATCGGCTGGAGGGGCAACTATTGAGGTACACCTTC. This sequence encodes CASSLYRLEGQLLRYTF.

This clonotype was observed a handful of times. V usage is TRBV6-2 or TRBV6-3 and J usage is TRBJ1-4; D remains ambiguous. Trimming cost V 0 bases and J 14 bases, with 19 bases left between them. The CDR3 extends over 15 amino acids. CDR1 and CDR2 (germline): MNHEY, SVGEGT. CDR3 region: CASSYSAGPNGRLFF. The CDR3 DNA sequence: TGTGCCAGCAGTTACTCGGCAGGTCCAAATGGTCGGCTGTTTTTT.

The CDR3 here is CSAEQGTALGGQETQYF. The DNA for the CDR3 is TGCAGTGCGGAACAGGGGACGGCTCTTGGGGGACAAGAGACCCAGTACTTC. This rearrangement joins TRBV20-1 to TRBJ2-5, with 7 bases identical to TRBD1. Germline-derived CDR1 and CDR2 are DFQATT and SNEGSKA (reference sequence). The CDR3 has 17 amino acids. Unmatched junction bases numbered 18, after V lost 6 bases and J lost 2 bases.

CDR3 DNA sequence: TGTGCCACCAGCAGGGACGCAACGGGTCAGTCTGGAAACACCATATATTTT. This translates into CATSRDATGQSGNTIYF. The J gene is TRBJ1-3, the V gene TRBV15; D is unresolved. The length of the CDR3 is 17 residues. The germline V and J ends were trimmed by 3 bases and 1 base, with 16 bases remaining between them. The V gene's germline CDR1 is LNHNV and CDR2 YYDKDF (reference sequence).

V is TRBV20-1 and J is TRBJ2-5, with 9 positions matching TRBD2. There are 14 residues in the CDR3. The germline gives CDR1 DFQATT, CDR2 SNEGSKA (reference sequence). J lost 5 bases, V lost 1 base, and 5 bases had no gene match. In DNA form, the CDR3 reads TGCAGTGCTAGAGCAGGCGGGAGGGGGGAGACCCAGTACTTC. Translation gives CSARAGGRGETQYF.

This clonotype occurred many times. The rearrangement joins TRBV3-1 to TRBJ2-6, with D perhaps TRBD1 or TRBD2 (5 bases each). This CDR3 has 17 amino acids. The germline gives CDR1 LGHDT, CDR2 YNNKEL (reference sequence). Trimming pared 0 bases from V and 0 bases from J, leaving 9 bases between. The CDR3 bases are TGTGCCAGCAGCCAAGATGGGACGCACTCTGGGGCCAACGTCCTGACTTTC. Its protein product is CASSQDGTHSGANVLTF.